This TCR beta chain derives from a study of blood T cell repertoires in COVID-19. Study information: In each case, the material was cDNA or gDNA derived from T cells, B-cell-depleted T cells, or PBMCs.

CDR3 length: 14 residues. J gave up 8 bases and V 7 bases, and 9 bases lay outside the gene matches. CDR1 and CDR2 from the germline V gene are SGHRS and YFSETQ. This clone was recorded only once. Self-reported history from a screening survey and questionnaire set each donor's cohort. Recovery among Cohort 3 donors was established by two negative PCRs, clearance, or symptom resolution. Data came from immunoSEQ multiplex PCR; TCRdb stores just in-frame clones and leaves some out. The sample contains under 150,000 clones, around four fifths of which appear only once. Sequenced material: PBMCs or T cells enriched from blood (not recorded which). This receptor was taken from a woman between 35 and 50 years old who had recovered from COVID-19. This chain connects TRBV5-1 to TRBJ2-1, with 10 nucleotides matching TRBD2. The CDR3 nucleotides read TGCGCCAGCGGGTCTAGCGGGAGTTTTCATGAGCAGTTCTTC. Protein: CASGSSGSFHEQFF. The full variable domain, with the rest looked up from reference TRBV5-1 and TRBJ2-1, is KAGVTQTPRYLIKTRGQQVTLSCSPISGHRSVSWYQQTPGQGLQFLFEYFSETQRNKGNFPGRFSGRQFSNSRSEMNVSTLELGDSALYLCASGSSGSFHEQFFGPGTRLTVL.